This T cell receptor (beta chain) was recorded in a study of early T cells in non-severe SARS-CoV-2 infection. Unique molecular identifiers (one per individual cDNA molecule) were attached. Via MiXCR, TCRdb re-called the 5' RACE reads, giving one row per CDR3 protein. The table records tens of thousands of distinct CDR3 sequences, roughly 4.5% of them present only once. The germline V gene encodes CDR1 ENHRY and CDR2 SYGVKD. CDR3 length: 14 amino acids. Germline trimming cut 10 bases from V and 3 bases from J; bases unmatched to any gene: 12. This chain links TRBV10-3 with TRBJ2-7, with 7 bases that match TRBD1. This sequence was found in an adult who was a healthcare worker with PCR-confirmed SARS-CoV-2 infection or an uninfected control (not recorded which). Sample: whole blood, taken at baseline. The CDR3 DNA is TGTGCCACTCAAATGCCGGGACAGATCTACGAGCAGTACTTC. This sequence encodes CATQMPGQIYEQYF.